The 5 T cell receptor beta chains in this list originate from one sample, sequenced in a study of CD8 T cells in ankylosing spondylitis. TCRdb analysed the 5' RACE reads with MiXCR anew, one entry per CDR3 protein. The table records about 300,000 distinct CDR3 sequences, about 9.9% of them present only once. Sequenced sample: blood, either unsorted or a sorted T cell fraction (not recorded which). All receptors come from a female donor with ankylosing spondylitis or in good health (not recorded which).

This clonotype has a count of ten or more. This chain connects TRBV5-1 to TRBJ1-3; 7 nucleotides agree with TRBD1. This CDR3 spans 18 amino acids. Germline CDR1 SGHRS, CDR2 YFSETQ. After removal of 1 base from V and 0 bases from J, the junction contained 10 bases not matched to a gene. The CDR3 DNA follows: TGCGCCAGCAGCTTGTACCGGGACAGCATTCGCTCTGGAAACACCATATATTTT. Encoded protein: CASSLYRDSIRSGNTIYF.

This clonotype has ten or more counts. The genes are TRBV28 and TRBJ2-2; D not resolved. There are 14 residues in the CDR3. Trimming took 5 bases from V and 1 from J, leaving 8 bases between them. From germline, CDR1 is MDHEN and CDR2 SYDVKM. Here the CDR3 reads CASSNRQNTGELFF. The CDR3 region has the DNA TGTGCCAGCAGTAACCGCCAGAACACCGGGGAGCTGTTTTTT.

The V call is TRBV5-1, the J call TRBJ1-1, with 7 bases fitting TRBD1. V lost 7 bases and J lost 5; bases outside the gene matches: 11. This CDR3 has 14 residues. Germline V lookup: CDR1 SGHRS, CDR2 YFSETQ. CDR3: CASFQTGRETEAFF. The CDR3 bases are TGCGCCAGCTTCCAGACAGGGAGGGAGACTGAAGCTTTCTTT.

In DNA, the CDR3 is TGTGCCAGCAGTCAGGGACAGGGCCGACGGCAGTACTTC. It yields the protein CASSQGQGRRQYF. The chain has TRBV12-3 or TRBV12-4 and TRBJ2-7, with 9 bases lining up with TRBD1. The CDR3 contains 13 residues. V was clipped by 5 bases and J by 9 bases; unmatched bases: 8.

As for this clonotype: One end of the junction is discordant with germline, which a read error may explain. J is TRBJ2-7 and V is TRBV7-2; the match to TRBD1 covers 10 bases. The CDR3 spans 14 residues. The germline V gene has CDR1 SGHTA and CDR2 FQGNSA. CDR3 sequence (DNA): TGTGCCAGCAGCCCCCAGACAGGGGGCTACGAGCCGTACTTC. This codes for CASSPQTGGYEPYF.